One sample yielded the 29 T cell receptor beta chains listed below, sequenced in a study of T cells in Graves' hyperthyroidism and ophthalmopathy. Authors of the study amplified TCR beta CDR3 regions from RNA transcripts. The HTBI primer set was used in a first-round RT-PCR of the TCR CDR3. MiXCR, applied by TCRdb to the multiplex PCR reads, yields one record per CDR3 protein. Of 450,000 to 700,000 distinct CDR3 sequences in the sample, more than 45% are singletons; the top ten hold around 7.7%. The sequenced material came from peripheral blood or thyroid tissue (not recorded which). The receptors originated from a woman under 30 with Graves' hyperthyroidism.

As for this clonotype: This may be a read error, as it is one base from a much larger clone. V usage is TRBV11-3 and J usage is TRBJ2-6; 8 bases are shared with TRBD2. The CDR3 is 18 amino acids. Germline CDR1 reads SGHNT; CDR2 reads YENEEA. The CDR3 DNA reads as TGTGCCAGCAGCTCAATAGCGGGAACATTCTCTGGGGCCAGCGTCCTGACTTTC. Its translation is CASSSIAGTFSGASVLTF.

This clonotype was seen repeatedly, ten times or more. V and J are TRBV13 and TRBJ1-3; TRBD1 matches at 7 bases. This CDR3 region has 14 residues. The germline gives CDR1 PRHDT, CDR2 FYEKMQ (reference sequence). Losses at the gene ends were 1 base for V and 5 bases for J; bases not matched to a gene: 2. Here the CDR3 DNA reads TGTGCCAGCAGCTTAGAACAGGGGAGAAACACCATATATTTT. Amino acid sequence: CASSLEQGRNTIYF.

V usage is TRBV12-3 or TRBV12-4 and J usage is TRBJ2-7; 13 bases align to TRBD2. Trimming removed 6 bases from V and 3 bases from J; junction bases left unmatched: 8. This CDR3 spans 16 amino acids. CDR3 sequence (DNA): TGTGCCAGCAGCGCATCGGGACTAGCGGGGTTCTACGAGCAGTACTTC. This translates into CASSASGLAGFYEQYF.

This chain connects TRBV7-2 to TRBJ1-2; a possible D gene is TRBD1 (5 bases). Germline CDR1 SGHTA, CDR2 FQGNSA. The CDR3 totals 14 residues. The ends were cut back, 4 bases at V and 6 bases at J, with 15 bases in the middle. CDR3 DNA sequence: TGTGCCAGCAGCTCAGGGAGGGATACGCATGGCTACACCTTC. This encodes CASSSGRDTHGYTF.

This clonotype was seen repeatedly, ten times or more. V is TRBV7-8 and J is TRBJ1-1; tentatively, D is TRBD1 (5 bases). The CDR3 runs to 15 residues. The ends were cut back, 0 bases at V and 4 bases at J, with 12 bases in the middle. From germline, CDR1 is SGHVS and CDR2 FQNEAQ. CDR3 DNA sequence: TGTGCCAGCAGCTTAGCTCCGGGGCCGGGCACTGAAGCTTTCTTT. Its protein is CASSLAPGPGTEAFF.

The chain carries TRBV25-1 and TRBJ2-5; D may be TRBD1 or TRBD2 (5 bases each). V lost 5 bases, J lost 5 bases, and 15 bases lay in between. The germline gives CDR1 MGHDK, CDR2 SYGVNS. This CDR3 spans 14 amino acids. The DNA for the CDR3 is TGTGCCAGCAGTTCGGGGCGCCGGGTGGAGACCCAGTACTTC. Translating it yields CASSSGRRVETQYF.

This clonotype was found many times. The chain employs TRBV10-3 and TRBJ1-1, with D perhaps matching TRBD1 (5 bases). Germline V gives CDR1 ENHRY, CDR2 SYGVKD. The CDR3 has 12 residues. Between the trimmed V and J ends, which lost 6 bases and 6 bases, there was a span of 11 bases. CDR3 amino acids: CAIRTVDSEAFF. CDR3 coding DNA: TGTGCCATCAGGACAGTGGATTCTGAAGCTTTCTTT.

The gene calls are TRBV7-2 and TRBJ2-3; a possible D gene is TRBD2 (6 bases). Trimming stripped 1 base from V and 5 bases from J, with 10 bases between. Looked up from germline, CDR1 is SGHTA and CDR2 is FQGNSA. This CDR3 has 14 residues. The CDR3, as DNA: TGTGCCAGCAGCTTAGTAATCGGGGGAGATACGCAGTATTTT. Translation gives CASSLVIGGDTQYF.

This clonotype was seen repeatedly, ten times or more. The chain joins TRBV9 to TRBJ1-1; D is ambiguous. V lost 0 bases, J lost 11 bases, and 14 bases lay in between. The CDR3 is made up of 13 amino acids. Germline lookup yields CDR1 SGDLS and CDR2 YYNGEE. CDR3 sequence: CASSVATSSGAFF. Here the CDR3 DNA reads TGTGCCAGCAGCGTAGCTACGTCCAGTGGGGCTTTCTTT.

The table lists this clonotype with many counts. The rearrangement uses TRBV3-1 and TRBJ2-5; D possibly corresponds to TRBD2 (5 bases). The CDR3 extends over 17 amino acids. V shed 4 bases and J shed 5 bases, with 23 bases lying between them. Germline V gene data show CDR1 as LGHDT and CDR2 as YNNKEL (reference sequence). The CDR3 sequence: CASSRPAVRLAWETQYF. CDR3 sequence (DNA): TGTGCCAGCAGCCGACCCGCGGTACGCCTAGCTTGGGAGACCCAGTACTTC.

The V and J genes are TRBV2 and TRBJ2-5, with 15 positions matching TRBD2. The DNA end lines up better with TRBJ2-1; the J call may be wrong. From germline, CDR1 is SNHLY and CDR2 FYNNEI. The CDR3 sequence is 15 residues long. CDR3 in amino acids: CASSGGTSGRFEQFF. The CDR3 DNA is TGTGCCAGCAGTGGCGGGACTAGCGGGAGGTTTGAGCAGTTCTTC.

Ten or more counts support this clonotype. J is TRBJ1-4 and V is TRBV5-1, with 10 bases matching TRBD1. CDR3 size: 15 residues. Trimming at V came to 4 bases and at J to 7 bases, leaving 7 bases not matched to a gene. Germline loops: CDR1 SGHRS, CDR2 YFSETQ. CDR3 sequence: CASSVKGQGIEKLFF. The CDR3 DNA follows: TGCGCCAGCAGCGTCAAGGGACAGGGGATTGAAAAACTGTTTTTT. Complete variable domain (other parts from reference TRBV5-1 and TRBJ1-4): KAGVTQTPRYLIKTRGQQVTLSCSPISGHRSVSWYQQTPGQGLQFLFEYFSETQRNKGNFPGRFSGRQFSNSRSEMNVSTLELGDSALYLCASSVKGQGIEKLFFGSGTQLSVL.

This clonotype appeared many times. The rearrangement uses TRBV14 and TRBJ1-2; 11 nucleotides match TRBD1. Germline-derived CDR1 and CDR2 are SGHDN and FVKESK. There are 15 residues in the CDR3. With V trimmed by 4 bases and J by 5 bases, 6 bases remained unmatched. The CDR3: CASSLGQGAGYGYTF. The CDR3 bases are TGTGCCAGCAGCCTCGGACAGGGGGCAGGGTATGGCTACACCTTC.

The chain uses TRBV19 and TRBJ2-7; D is unresolved. The better agreement between TRBJ2-1 and the DNA end casts doubt on the J call. The CDR3 totals 11 residues. CDR1 is LNHDA, CDR2 SQIVND, per germline (reference sequence). In DNA form, the CDR3 reads TGTGCCAGTAGTAGGGGCAATGAGCAGTTCTTC. Translated: CASSRGNEQFF.

On this clonotype itself: One junction end does not reproduce the germline sequence, and a read error may be involved. This chain links TRBV11-1 with TRBJ2-7; 7 nucleotides align to TRBD1. The CDR3 runs to 14 residues. The V gene's germline CDR1 is SGHAT and CDR2 FQDESV (reference sequence). The CDR3 nucleotides are TGTGCCAGCAGATTAGGGGGCCAGATCTACGAGCAGTACTTC. It is translated as CASRLGGQIYEQYF.

This clonotype has at least ten counts. The genes are TRBV13 and TRBJ1-1, with TRBD1 identical over 8 bases. Germline V gene data show CDR1 as PRHDT and CDR2 as FYEKMQ (reference sequence). With V trimmed by 4 bases and J by 3 bases, 7 bases remained unmatched. This CDR3 is built from 15 residues. CDR3 in DNA: TGTGCCAGCAGCTCCTGGACAGGGAGGGACACTGAAGCTTTCTTT. Translated, it gives CASSSWTGRDTEAFF.

This clonotype was counted only a few times. The chain uses TRBV5-6 and TRBJ1-4, with D possibly TRBD1 on 6 matching bases. The V end lost 2 bases, the J end lost 7 bases, and 15 bases lay between the germline ends. The CDR3 covers 15 residues. The V gene's germline CDR1 is SGHDT and CDR2 YYEEEE. The CDR3 here is CASSFQGWLGEKLFF. Here the CDR3 DNA reads TGTGCCAGCAGCTTTCAGGGGTGGCTCGGTGAAAAACTGTTTTTT.

In its sample, this clonotype was seen many times. This chain joins TRBV7-9 and TRBJ1-6, with 9 bases lining up with TRBD1. J lost 8 bases, V lost 7 bases, and 9 bases had no gene match. Per the germline V gene, CDR1 is SEHNR and CDR2 is FQNEAQ (reference sequence). The CDR3 has 15 residues. The CDR3 nucleotides read TGTGCCAGCACCCTACAGGGGGCGCGGGATTCACCCCTCCACTTT. This codes for CASTLQGARDSPLHF.

Ten or more counts support this clonotype. V usage is TRBV4-2 and J usage is TRBJ2-7, with 10 bases matching TRBD2. The CDR3 sequence is 16 residues long. V was pared by 4 bases and J by 0 bases, with 6 bases of the junction left unmatched. In germline, CDR1 is LGHNA, CDR2 YNFKEQ. CDR3 protein: CASSPFPSGSSYEQYF. The CDR3 DNA sequence: TGTGCCAGCAGCCCTTTTCCTAGCGGGAGCTCCTACGAGCAGTACTTC.

The chain couples TRBV5-8 to TRBJ1-2; 9 bases agree with TRBD1. V lost 4 bases, J lost 8 bases, and 6 bases stayed unmatched. The CDR3 extends over 13 amino acids. Germline-derived CDR1 and CDR2 are SGHTS and YDEGEE. As DNA, the CDR3 is TGTGCCAGCAGCCCGGGACAGGGTGTGGGCTACACCTTC. It is translated as CASSPGQGVGYTF.

The gene calls are TRBV24-1 and TRBJ1-5; D gene ambiguous. CDR1 KGHDR and CDR2 SFDVKD come from the germline V gene. CDR3 length equals 14 residues. V was pared by 4 bases and J by 4 bases, with 10 bases between. The CDR3 loop reads CATSDQEGNQPQHF. Written as DNA, the CDR3 is TGTGCCACCAGTGACCAGGAGGGAAATCAGCCCCAGCATTTT.

In its sample, this clonotype was seen many times. The gene calls are TRBV20-1 and TRBJ1-1, with TRBD1 as a possible D gene (6 bases). The CDR3 spans 12 residues. The V gene lost 6 bases and the J gene lost 1 base, with 9 bases spanning the gap. Germline lookup yields CDR1 DFQATT and CDR2 SNEGSKA (reference sequence). Here the CDR3 reads CSAEGGNTEAFF. The CDR3 DNA reads TGCAGTGCCGAGGGGGGGAACACTGAAGCTTTCTTT.

This clonotype was counted at least ten times. The chain carries TRBV6-6 and TRBJ1-6; D is unresolved. V lost 6 bases to trimming and J lost 14 bases, with 17 bases between them. The germline gives CDR1 MNHNY, CDR2 SVGAGI (reference sequence). The CDR3 is 13 amino acids. CDR3 amino acids: CASRIPGQVSLHF. CDR3 nucleotides: TGTGCCAGCAGGATACCGGGCCAGGTTTCCCTCCACTTT.

The J gene is TRBJ1-2, the V gene TRBV2, with TRBD1 identical over 8 bases. The J segment lost 3 bases and the V segment lost 3 bases, leaving 12 bases of the junction unmatched. The CDR3 spans 17 residues. Germline CDR1 reads SNHLY; CDR2 reads FYNNEI. Written as DNA, the CDR3 is TGTGCCAGCAGTGACGGGACAGGCGCGTTACTGGACTATGGCTACACCTTC. Translation: CASSDGTGALLDYGYTF.

This chain connects TRBV9 to TRBJ1-2; D may be TRBD1 (6 bases). The CDR3 has 16 amino acids. Germline V gene lookup returns CDR1 SGDLS and CDR2 YYNGEE. Deletions cut 0 bases from V and 1 base from J, with 13 bases between. This CDR3 is CASSVVGGHYNYGYTF. CDR3 bases: TGTGCCAGCAGCGTAGTGGGGGGACACTATAACTATGGCTACACCTTC.

The V gene is TRBV7-2, the J gene TRBJ1-5; D call uncertain. There are 17 residues in the CDR3. Germline-derived CDR1 and CDR2 are SGHTA and FQGNSA. The V end was cut by 3 bases, the J end by 2 bases, with 17 bases between. Here the CDR3 reads CASSLDRGRRGNQPQHF. CDR3 DNA sequence: TGTGCCAGCAGCTTGGATCGAGGCCGGAGGGGCAATCAGCCCCAGCATTTT.

This clonotype was seen many times. This rearrangement joins TRBV6-5 to TRBJ1-5; unclear D gene. The CDR3 covers 14 residues. The germline V gene encodes CDR1 MNHEY and CDR2 SVGAGI. V was shortened by 0 bases and J by 7 bases, with 10 bases between the two germline ends. This CDR3 reads CASSYSRSQQPQHF. CDR3 coding DNA: TGTGCCAGCAGTTACTCGAGGTCTCAGCAGCCCCAGCATTTT.

This clonotype showed up many times. The chain uses TRBV11-2 and TRBJ1-4; D unclear. V shed 5 bases and J shed 8 bases, with 9 bases lying between them. The germline V gene encodes CDR1 SGHAT and CDR2 FQNNGV. The CDR3 sequence is 12 residues long. CDR3 sequence (DNA): TGTGCCAGCAGCGAGGAAAACGAAAAACTGTTTTTT. Encoded protein: CASSEENEKLFF.

This chain links TRBV7-9 with TRBJ1-5, with D unclear. CDR3 length: 17 residues. V was cut by 3 bases and J by 3 bases, with 18 bases left in between. The germline CDR1 and CDR2 sequences are SEHNR and FQNEAQ (reference sequence). The CDR3 DNA is TGTGCCAGCAGCTTTCCTTCAACCGGGATATTCAATCAGCCCCAGCATTTT. This gives the protein CASSFPSTGIFNQPQHF.